Sequencing of this T cell receptor beta chain was carried out in a study of blood T cell repertoires in COVID-19 (dated by TCRdb to between 2020 and 2021). In the study overall: Samples from collaborators originated in the United States, Italy and Spain and spanned both the acute and convalescent phases of COVID-19. Samples were obtained from the ongoing ImmuneRACE study (first 160 participants) and from approximately 1,200 subjects provided by 6 global collaborators. A de-identified subject ID, COVID-19 status, age in years and sex were almost always included in the sample metadata. The repertoires were released in a freely available public database intended as a resource for research on the immune response to SARS-CoV-2. The prospective study material was composed of cDNA or gDNA derived from T cells, B-cell-depleted T cells, or PBMCs. Where available, HLA class I and class II types were taken from metadata supplied by the sample provider and were not determined by assay-based typing. Subjects who had been exposed to COVID-19, were actively infected with it, or had recovered from it provided the deeply sampled blood TCRbeta repertoires that made up the dataset. On the study overall, not on this receptor specifically: The amount of clinical and demographic metadata varied by source and participant and was provided uncurated.

Germline trimming: 1 base from V, 0 bases from J; junction bases outside gene matches: 9. The germline V gene sets CDR1 to LGHNA and CDR2 to YNFKEQ. The CDR3, from cysteine to phenylalanine, totals 19 residues. Of the read, only the CDR3 DNA is kept; its 57 bases are in frame from base 1. Participants in the prospective study were aged roughly 18 to 89 years, lived in 24 United States geographic areas, and enrolled through a virtual design. In the prospective study, cohorts were assigned on the basis of participant-reported clinical history obtained from a screening survey and a study questionnaire. For ImmuneRACE Cohort 3, a participant was defined as recovered based on two consecutive negative NP/OP PCR tests, clearance by a healthcare professional, or resolution of symptoms. Each participant in the prospective study had whole blood, serum and a nasopharyngeal or oropharyngeal swab collected by mobile phlebotomists. Over a 2-month period, participants in the prospective study had the option of providing additional blood draws and questionnaires. Before DNA extraction, prospective study blood samples were shipped either frozen or at room temperature.

The immunoSEQ Assay, a bias-controlled multiplex PCR, was used to amplify TCRbeta CDR3 regions from genomic DNA. The study's processing was this. Within the assay, amplification of reference gene primers was used to estimate how many nucleated cells each sample contained. To quantify the absolute abundance of each unique TCRbeta CDR3 rearrangement, sequence reads were collapsed and filtered. For each sample, productive Simpson clonality was calculated by taking the square root of Simpson's diversity index across productive rearrangements. This immuneACCESS table, as held by TCRdb, lists in-frame sequences with V and J called but not all clones. Of the missing ones, under half trace to an unresolved V gene in checked studies; the others have no known cause. That table is the source of V, J and clone size, and D and trimming were worked out from the DNA. Counted in this sample were 250,000 to 350,000 clones; 80% to 90% of them appeared once. 3.5% to 5.5% of the sample rests with the top ten.

There are a few counts of this clone. The antigen this receptor binds is unknown. Base qualities were left out, and no much larger clone turns up one base away. This receptor was obtained from a woman in her 30s who had recovered from COVID-19. The sample comprised PBMCs or T cells enriched from blood (not recorded which). This receptor chain uses TRBV4-2 and TRBJ1-4; TRBD1 fits 9 bases in the junction. The CDR3 region: CASSQGGPGQGSTNEKLFF. The DNA sequence is TGTGCCAGCAGCCAAGGGGGACCGGGACAGGGTTCAACTAATGAAAAACTGTTTTTT.